This TCR beta chain originates from a study of T cell changes during pregnancy in multiple sclerosis. Sequencing used immunoSEQ multiplex PCR; TCRdb keeps in-frame clones, though not all of them. The data show some 59,000 clones, about 88% seen once. This clone was seen a single time. The germline V gene has CDR1 MNHEY and CDR2 SVGAGI. V was cut by 2 bases and J by 4 bases, with 11 bases left in between. The length of the CDR3 is 14 residues. The chain has TRBV6-5 and TRBJ2-5; D is perhaps TRBD1 (5 bases). The clonotype originates from a female donor with multiple sclerosis, enrolled in a pregnancy study. Specimen: peripheral blood, collected in the first trimester of pregnancy. This CDR3 is CASSYARELETQYF. CDR3 bases: TGTGCCAGCAGTTACGCCAGGGAATTAGAGACCCAGTACTTC.